Included here is one T cell receptor beta chain sequence, with context. The data stem from a study of blood T cell repertoires in COVID-19. Across the study: From the United States, Italy and Spain came samples of acute and convalescent COVID-19. T cells, B-cell-depleted T cells, or PBMCs provided the cDNA or gDNA that served as material.

In the original analysis: Reference gene primer amplification yielded estimated nucleated cell counts. The protocol was immunoSEQ multiplex PCR, while the TCRdb copy is restricted to in-frame clones and leaves out a portion. Clone size and the V and J calls come from that table; the DNA yielded D and trimming. The repertoire holds 150,000 to 200,000 clones, with approximately 88% as singletons. Germline values: CDR1 SGHAT, CDR2 FQNNGV. This CDR3 spans 15 amino acids. V dropped 10 bases and J dropped 0 bases, with 17 bases sitting between them. Patients at the Seattle site were enrolled during active infection and followed longitudinally.

The sequenced sample was peripheral blood. The sequence derives from a woman between 40 and 55 years old with COVID-19, enrolled during active disease. The chain has TRBV11-2 and TRBJ2-3, with D maybe TRBD2 (6 bases). The CDR3 DNA is TGTGCCACCCTGGGTTGGGGAGGTAGCACAGATACGCAGTATTTT. Its translation: CATLGWGGSTDTQYF. Full variable domain (remainder filled in from reference TRBV11-2 and TRBJ2-3): EAGVAQSPRYKIIEKRQSVAFWCNPISGHATLYWYQQILGQGPKLLIQFQNNGVVDDSQLPKDRFSAERLKGVDSTLKIQPAKLEDSAVYLCATLGWGGSTDTQYFGPGTRLTVL.